The rows below give T cell receptor beta chains drawn from one sample of a study of early T cells in non-severe SARS-CoV-2 infection. TCRdb analysed the 5' RACE reads with MiXCR anew, one entry per CDR3 protein. The sample shows approximately 60,000 distinct CDR3 sequences, 8% to 9% of them seen only once. Sequencing was performed on whole blood, taken at baseline. These receptors all come from an adult who was a healthcare worker with PCR-confirmed SARS-CoV-2 infection or an uninfected control (not recorded which). Each CDR3 is given with its conserved first and last residue. Fields, in order: clone size, V gene, D gene, J gene, CDR3 protein, CDR3 DNA. D genes are given only for firm matches. Expanded clones get a size class; other rows say once, few or many, or leave the size out.

few	TRBV20-1	TRBD1	TRBJ1-2	CSARRQGAYYGYTF	TGCAGTGCTCGACGTCAGGGGGCCTACTATGGCTACACCTTC
NA	TRBV7-2	TRBD1	TRBJ1-5	CASSSRTGGGQPHHF	TGTGCCAGCAGCTCCCGGACAGGGGGCGGACAGCCCCACCATTTT
few	TRBV6-6	TRBD1	TRBJ1-5	CASSYGTGGYQPQHF	TGTGCCAGCAGTTACGGGACAGGGGGATATCAGCCCCAGCATTTT
many	TRBV11-2	NA	TRBJ1-6	CASSFINSPLHF	TGTGCCAGCAGCTTTATCAACTCACCCCTCCACTTT
NA	TRBV12-3/TRBV12-4	NA	TRBJ1-6	CASRGPGSVNSPLHF	TGTGCCAGCAGGGGGCCTGGATCGGTGAATTCACCCCTCCACTTT
NA	TRBV11-3	TRBD2	TRBJ2-1	CASSPGLVPDNEQFF	TGTGCCAGCAGCCCCGGACTAGTACCGGACAATGAGCAGTTCTTC
few	TRBV20-1	TRBD1	TRBJ2-7	CSARDPGQASYEQYF	TGCAGTGCTAGAGATCCGGGACAGGCCTCCTACGAGCAGTACTTC
many	TRBV6-2/TRBV6-3	TRBD2	TRBJ2-1	CASTHRPSGSYNEQFF	TGTGCCAGCACCCATCGGCCTAGCGGGTCGTACAATGAGCAGTTCTTC
few	TRBV4-1	NA	TRBJ1-3	CASSPLGLNTIYF	TGCGCCAGCAGCCCTCTGGGCTTGAACACCATATATTTT
few	TRBV11-2	TRBD1	TRBJ2-1	CASSQQGSSFEQFF	TGTGCCAGCAGCCAACAGGGGTCGTCTTTCGAGCAGTTCTTC
many	TRBV2	NA	TRBJ1-2	CASSEARTANYGYTF	TGTGCCAGCAGTGAAGCACGGACCGCTAACTATGGCTACACCTTC
NA	TRBV7-9	NA	TRBJ2-7	CVSSLGAVYEQYF	TGTGTCAGCAGCTTAGGGGCGGTCTACGAGCAGTACTTC
many	TRBV3-1	NA	TRBJ1-5	CASSQQGFNQPQHF	TGTGCCAGCAGCCAACAGGGATTCAATCAGCCCCAGCATTTT
few	TRBV6-6	NA	TRBJ1-3	CASGNPPSGNTIYF	TGTGCCAGCGGCAACCCTCCCTCTGGAAACACCATATATTTT
NA	TRBV7-3	NA	TRBJ1-1	CASSSQGFTEAFF	TGTGCCAGCAGCTCACAGGGTTTCACTGAAGCTTTCTTT
many	TRBV3-1	NA	TRBJ1-2	CASSQQGPYGYTF	TGTGCCAGCAGCCAGCAGGGCCCCTATGGCTACACCTTC
NA	TRBV19	NA	TRBJ2-5	CASSIVPETQYF	TGTGCCAGTAGTATAGTTCCAGAGACCCAGTACTTC
NA	TRBV29-1	TRBD2	TRBJ2-1	CSLWTSGRVYEQFF	TGCAGCCTCTGGACTAGCGGGAGGGTCTATGAGCAGTTCTTC
few	TRBV7-8	TRBD1	TRBJ2-5	CASRTGQGDVETQYF	TGTGCCAGCAGGACCGGACAGGGAGATGTAGAGACCCAGTACTTC
NA	TRBV18	NA	TRBJ2-3	CASSPRTGAGDTQYF	TGTGCCAGCTCACCACGGACGGGAGCAGGAGATACGCAGTATTTT
few	TRBV6-5	TRBD1	TRBJ2-6	CASRRTGGGSGANVLTF	TGTGCCAGCAGACGGACAGGGGGCGGCTCTGGGGCCAACGTCCTGACTTTC
many	TRBV19	NA	TRBJ2-2	CASSLTGDTGELFF	TGTGCCAGTAGTTTAACAGGAGACACCGGGGAGCTGTTTTTT
few	TRBV19	TRBD1	TRBJ1-5	CASSGQGGLGNQPQHF	TGTGCCAGTAGTGGACAGGGTGGTTTAGGCAATCAGCCCCAGCATTTT
many	TRBV2	NA	TRBJ1-1	CASILGGENTEAFF	TGTGCCAGCATTCTGGGGGGTGAGAACACTGAAGCTTTCTTT
many	TRBV7-6	NA	TRBJ2-5	CASSRKNGIQETQYF	TGTGCCAGCAGCCGGAAGAACGGGATCCAAGAGACCCAGTACTTC
many	TRBV9	NA	TRBJ2-3	CASSGVDAGGKTQYF	TGTGCCAGCAGCGGTGTGGACGCAGGAGGGAAGACGCAGTATTTT
many	TRBV25-1	NA	TRBJ2-7	CASSHSYEQYF	TGTGCCAGCAGTCACTCCTACGAGCAGTACTTC
many	TRBV12-3/TRBV12-4	NA	TRBJ2-6	CASSSNLSGANVLTF	TGTGCCAGCAGTTCCAACCTCTCTGGGGCCAACGTCCTGACTTTC
many	TRBV20-1	NA	TRBJ2-7	CSASNVYEQYF	TGCAGTGCTAGCAATGTCTACGAGCAGTACTTC
many	TRBV19	TRBD2	TRBJ2-1	CASSAALAGNEQFF	TGTGCCAGTAGTGCAGCCCTAGCGGGCAATGAGCAGTTCTTC
few	TRBV6-6	TRBD2	TRBJ2-7	CASSLSSGVGEQYF	TGTGCCAGCAGTTTATCCAGCGGGGTGGGGGAGCAGTACTTC
NA	TRBV5-4	NA	TRBJ1-2	CASSLETGLLGYTF	TGTGCCAGCAGCTTGGAGACAGGTCTGTTGGGCTACACCTTC
NA	TRBV11-2	TRBD2	TRBJ2-1	CASSKYPGLAGFTNEQFF	TGTGCCAGCAGTAAATACCCGGGACTAGCGGGGTTCACCAATGAGCAGTTCTTC
many	TRBV11-2	NA	TRBJ2-5	CASRRHDQETQYF	TGTGCCAGCAGAAGACACGATCAAGAGACCCAGTACTTC
few	TRBV11-2	TRBD2	TRBJ2-7	CASSLDGLAGSYEQYF	TGTGCCAGCAGCTTAGACGGACTAGCGGGATCGTACGAGCAGTACTTC
NA	TRBV18	NA	TRBJ1-1	CASSPLGGGRGTEAFF	TGTGCCAGCTCCCCTCTAGGCGGGGGGCGCGGCACTGAAGCTTTCTTT
NA	TRBV11-2	TRBD1	TRBJ1-1	CASSTPGQSTEAFF	TGTGCCAGCAGCACTCCGGGACAGAGCACTGAAGCTTTCTTT
NA	TRBV9	TRBD2	TRBJ2-3	CASSVLAGPTDTQYF	TGTGCCAGCAGCGTCCTAGCGGGGCCCACAGATACGCAGTATTTT
NA	TRBV7-3	NA	TRBJ1-6	CASSLEQAVNSPLHF	TGTGCCAGCAGCTTAGAGCAGGCCGTTAATTCACCCCTCCACTTT
NA	TRBV2	NA	TRBJ2-1	CASRIGTARDEQFF	TGTGCCAGCAGAATAGGGACGGCCAGAGATGAGCAGTTCTTC
NA	TRBV7-2	NA	TRBJ2-7	CASSPSGSPYEQYF	TGTGCCAGCAGCCCGAGCGGGTCGCCCTACGAGCAGTACTTC
NA	TRBV5-5	TRBD1	TRBJ2-5	CASSLRTGQETQYF	TGTGCCAGCAGCTTACGGACAGGGCAAGAGACCCAGTACTTC
NA	TRBV2	TRBD2	TRBJ2-1	CASLPLAEGGGGQFF	TGTGCCAGCCTCCCGCTAGCGGAAGGTGGGGGAGGGCAGTTCTTC
many	TRBV3-1	NA	TRBJ2-2	CASSQMLAAGELFF	TGTGCCAGCAGTCAAATGCTAGCCGCCGGGGAGCTGTTTTTT
NA	TRBV6-2/TRBV6-3	NA	TRBJ2-4	CASSFRGAAIQYF	TGTGCCAGCAGTTTCCGGGGAGCCGCCATTCAGTACTTC
NA	TRBV14	NA	TRBJ2-7	CASSPSGQYF	TGTGCCAGCAGCCCGTCGGGGCAGTACTTC
medium-sized	TRBV5-5	NA	TRBJ1-5	CASSLGSQPQHF	TGTGCCAGCAGCTTGGGAAGCCAGCCCCAGCATTTT
many	TRBV25-1	TRBD2	TRBJ2-3	CASIQAGDTDTQYF	TGTGCCAGCATCCAAGCGGGAGACACAGATACGCAGTATTTT
many	TRBV7-3	NA	TRBJ1-1	CASSPAGWSTEAFF	TGTGCCAGCAGCCCGGCGGGCTGGAGCACTGAAGCTTTCTTT
NA	TRBV20-1	NA	TRBJ1-2	CSALEQSRIGGYTF	TGCAGTGCCCTCGAGCAAAGTCGCATAGGAGGCTACACCTTC